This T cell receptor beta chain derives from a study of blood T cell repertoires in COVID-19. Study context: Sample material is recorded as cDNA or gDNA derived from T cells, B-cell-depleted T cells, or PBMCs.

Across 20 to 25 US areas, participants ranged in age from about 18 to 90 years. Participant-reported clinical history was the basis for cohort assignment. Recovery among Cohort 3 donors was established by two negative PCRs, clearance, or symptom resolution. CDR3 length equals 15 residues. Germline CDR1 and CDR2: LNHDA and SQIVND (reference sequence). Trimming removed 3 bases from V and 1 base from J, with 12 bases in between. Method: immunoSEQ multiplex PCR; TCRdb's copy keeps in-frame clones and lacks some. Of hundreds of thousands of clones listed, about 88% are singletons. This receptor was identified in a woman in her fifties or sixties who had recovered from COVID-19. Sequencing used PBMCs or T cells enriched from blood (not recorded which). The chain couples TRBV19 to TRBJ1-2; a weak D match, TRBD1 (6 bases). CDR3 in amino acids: CASSITTGGNYGYTF. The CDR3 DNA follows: TGTGCCAGTAGTATTACGACAGGCGGTAACTATGGCTACACCTTC. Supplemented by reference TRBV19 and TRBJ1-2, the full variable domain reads DGGITQSPKYLFRKEGQNVTLSCEQNLNHDAMYWYRQDPGQGLRLIYYSQIVNDFQKGDIAEGYSVSREKKESFPLTVTSAQKNPTAFYLCASSITTGGNYGYTFGSGTRLTVV.